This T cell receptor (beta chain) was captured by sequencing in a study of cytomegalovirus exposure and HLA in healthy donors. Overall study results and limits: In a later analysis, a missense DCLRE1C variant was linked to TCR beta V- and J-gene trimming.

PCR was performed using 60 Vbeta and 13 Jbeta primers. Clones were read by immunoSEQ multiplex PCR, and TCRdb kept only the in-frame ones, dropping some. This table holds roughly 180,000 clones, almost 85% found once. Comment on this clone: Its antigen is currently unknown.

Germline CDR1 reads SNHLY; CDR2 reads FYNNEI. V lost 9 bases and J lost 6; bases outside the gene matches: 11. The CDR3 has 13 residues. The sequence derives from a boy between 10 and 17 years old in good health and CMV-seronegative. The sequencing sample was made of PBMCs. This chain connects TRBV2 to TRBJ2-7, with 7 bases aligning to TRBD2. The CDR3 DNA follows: TGTGCCAGGACATACGGGAGGTATGGCGAGCAGTACTTC. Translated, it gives CARTYGRYGEQYF.